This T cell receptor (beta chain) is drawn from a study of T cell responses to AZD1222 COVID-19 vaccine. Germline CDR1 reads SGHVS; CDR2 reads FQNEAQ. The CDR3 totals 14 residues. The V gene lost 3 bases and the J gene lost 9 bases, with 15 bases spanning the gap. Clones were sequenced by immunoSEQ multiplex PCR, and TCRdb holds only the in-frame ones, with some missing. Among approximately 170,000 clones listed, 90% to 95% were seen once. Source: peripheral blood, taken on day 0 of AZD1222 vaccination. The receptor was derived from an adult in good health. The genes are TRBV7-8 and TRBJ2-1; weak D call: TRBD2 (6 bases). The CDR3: CASSFGWSRGEQFF. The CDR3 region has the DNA TGTGCCAGCAGCTTCGGTTGGTCGCGGGGTGAGCAGTTCTTC.